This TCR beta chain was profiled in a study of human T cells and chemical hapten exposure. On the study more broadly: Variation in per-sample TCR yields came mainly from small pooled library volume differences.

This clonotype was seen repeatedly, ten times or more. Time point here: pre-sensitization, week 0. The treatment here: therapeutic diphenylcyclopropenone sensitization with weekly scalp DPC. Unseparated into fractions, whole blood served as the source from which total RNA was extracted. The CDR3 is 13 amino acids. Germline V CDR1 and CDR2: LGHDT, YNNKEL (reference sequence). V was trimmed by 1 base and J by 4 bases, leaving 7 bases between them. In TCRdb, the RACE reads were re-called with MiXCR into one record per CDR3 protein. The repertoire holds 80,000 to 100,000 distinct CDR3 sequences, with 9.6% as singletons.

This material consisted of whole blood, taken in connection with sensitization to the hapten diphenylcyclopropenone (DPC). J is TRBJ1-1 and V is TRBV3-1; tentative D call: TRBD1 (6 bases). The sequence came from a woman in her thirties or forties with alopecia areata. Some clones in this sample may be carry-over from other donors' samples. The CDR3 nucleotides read TGTGCCAGCAGCCAAGCAGGGGCCACTGAAGCTTTCTTT. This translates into CASSQAGATEAFF.